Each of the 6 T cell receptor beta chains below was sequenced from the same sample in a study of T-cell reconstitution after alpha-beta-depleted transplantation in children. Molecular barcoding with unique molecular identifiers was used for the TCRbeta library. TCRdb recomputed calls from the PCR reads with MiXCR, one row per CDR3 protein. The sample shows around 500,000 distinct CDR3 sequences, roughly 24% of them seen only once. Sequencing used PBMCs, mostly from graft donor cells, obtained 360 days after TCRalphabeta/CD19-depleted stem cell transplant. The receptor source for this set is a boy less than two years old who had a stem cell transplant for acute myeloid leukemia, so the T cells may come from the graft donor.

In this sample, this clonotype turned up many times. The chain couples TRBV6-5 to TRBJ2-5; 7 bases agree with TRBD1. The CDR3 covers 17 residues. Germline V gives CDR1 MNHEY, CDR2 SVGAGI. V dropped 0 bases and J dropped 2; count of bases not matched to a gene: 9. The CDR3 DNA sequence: TGTGCCAGCAGTTACTCCGACAGGGAACTCGTACAAGAGACCCAGTACTTC. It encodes CASSYSDRELVQETQYF.

The CDR3 nucleotides are TGTGCCAGCAGCGTATCCAGGGCTCGGACAGATACGCAGTATTTT. Protein sequence: CASSVSRARTDTQYF. The chain is built from TRBV9 and TRBJ2-3; TRBD1 might be the D (5 bases). The CDR3 has 15 amino acids. Germline V lookup: CDR1 SGDLS, CDR2 YYNGEE. Trimming cost V 1 base and J 3 bases, with 12 bases left between them.

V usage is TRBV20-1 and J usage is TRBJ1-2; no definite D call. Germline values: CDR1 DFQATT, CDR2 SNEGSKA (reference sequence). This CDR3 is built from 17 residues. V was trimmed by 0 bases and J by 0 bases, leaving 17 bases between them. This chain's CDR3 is CSARDRIRAKANYGYTF. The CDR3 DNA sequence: TGCAGTGCTAGAGATCGAATTCGGGCGAAGGCTAACTATGGCTACACCTTC.

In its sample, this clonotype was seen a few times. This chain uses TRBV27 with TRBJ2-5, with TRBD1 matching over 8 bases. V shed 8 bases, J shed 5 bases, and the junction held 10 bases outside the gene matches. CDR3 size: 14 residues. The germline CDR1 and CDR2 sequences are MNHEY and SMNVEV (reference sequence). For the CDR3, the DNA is TGTGCCAGCGGCTGGACAGGGAGTAGGGAGACCCAGTACTTC. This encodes CASGWTGSRETQYF.

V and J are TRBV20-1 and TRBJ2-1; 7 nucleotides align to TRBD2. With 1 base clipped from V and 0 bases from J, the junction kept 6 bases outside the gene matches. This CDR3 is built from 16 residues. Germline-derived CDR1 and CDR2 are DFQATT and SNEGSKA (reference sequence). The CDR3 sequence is CSARAGGTSSYNEQFF. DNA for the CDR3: TGCAGTGCTAGAGCGGGAGGAACAAGCTCCTACAATGAGCAGTTCTTC.

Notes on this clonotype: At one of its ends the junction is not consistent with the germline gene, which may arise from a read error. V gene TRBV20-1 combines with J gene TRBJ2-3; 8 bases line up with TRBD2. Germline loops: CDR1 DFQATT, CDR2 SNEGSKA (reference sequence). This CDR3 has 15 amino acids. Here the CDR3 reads CSARDYGGDTDTQYF. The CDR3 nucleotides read TGCAGTGCCAGAGACTACGGGGGGGACACAGATACGCAGTATTTT.